This T cell receptor (beta chain) was observed in a study of blood T cell repertoires in COVID-19. TCRdb's copy holds only in-frame clones and misses some; the assay was immunoSEQ multiplex PCR. The sample consists of approximately 230,000 clones, around 83% of them appearing once. Trimming took 8 bases from V and 6 from J, leaving 16 bases between them. This CDR3 region has 14 residues. Germline CDR1 is MNHEY and CDR2 is SVGAGI. The gene calls are TRBV6-5 and TRBJ2-2, with D maybe TRBD1 (5 bases). Sequenced material: peripheral blood. The clonotype comes from an older man with acute or convalescent COVID-19. This CDR3 reads CASVQGPRAGELFF. CDR3 bases: TGTGCCAGCGTTCAGGGTCCAAGGGCCGGGGAGCTGTTTTTT.